Included here is one T cell receptor (beta chain) sequence, with context. Following a re-call of the 5' RACE reads, TCRdb has one entry per CDR3 protein and lacks DNA. The record lists about 390,000 distinct CDR3 sequences, of which the ten most abundant hold roughly 10%. The entry originates in a study of T cells expressing NK-cell markers. The CDR3 extends over 16 amino acids. The origin of this receptor is a woman aged 45-65 years in good health. The specimen was blood T cells: a sorted CD56 or NKG2C T cell subset, CD4+ or CD8+ T cells, or bulk PBMC T cells (not recorded which). This chain uses TRBV12-3 or TRBV12-4 with TRBJ2-1; TCRdb names TRBD2, which stays unverified in the absence of DNA. This CDR3 is CASSLLIAGGRNEQFF.